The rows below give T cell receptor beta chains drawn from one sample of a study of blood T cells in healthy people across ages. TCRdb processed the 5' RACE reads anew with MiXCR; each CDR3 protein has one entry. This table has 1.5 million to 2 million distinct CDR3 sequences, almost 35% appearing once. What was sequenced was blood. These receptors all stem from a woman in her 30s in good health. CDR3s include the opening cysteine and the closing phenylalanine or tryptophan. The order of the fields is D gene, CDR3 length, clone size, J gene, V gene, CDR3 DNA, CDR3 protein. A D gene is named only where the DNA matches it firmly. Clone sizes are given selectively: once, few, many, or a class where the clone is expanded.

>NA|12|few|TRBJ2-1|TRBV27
TGTGCCAGCAGGACAGCCCTCAATGAGCAGTTCTTC
CASRTALNEQFF
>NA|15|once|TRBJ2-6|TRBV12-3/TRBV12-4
TGTGCCAGCAGTTCCTCGGATTGGGGATCCAACGTCCTGACTTTC
CASSSSDWGSNVLTF
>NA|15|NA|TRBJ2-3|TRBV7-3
TGTGCCAGCAGCTTCGGCCCGCAGGGCGCAGATACGCAGTATTTT
CASSFGPQGADTQYF
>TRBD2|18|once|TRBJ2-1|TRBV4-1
TGCGCCAGCAGCCAAGGGATAGCGGGGGGGCCTATCAGCAATGAGCAGTTCTTC
CASSQGIAGGPISNEQFF
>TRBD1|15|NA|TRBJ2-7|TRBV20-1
TGCAGTGCTGGGGACAGGGGGGAAACCGGGTACGAGCAGTACTTC
CSAGDRGETGYEQYF
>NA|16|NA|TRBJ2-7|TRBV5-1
TGCGCCAGCAGCTTGAGGTTGGGACTTACAGCCTACGAGCAGTACTTC
CASSLRLGLTAYEQYF
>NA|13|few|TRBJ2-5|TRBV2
TGTGCCAGCACCGGCGGCGGGGAAGAGACCCAGTACTTC
CASTGGGEETQYF
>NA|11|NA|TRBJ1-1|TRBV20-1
TGCAGTGCTAGAGTATCGGGGAGAGCTTTCTTT
CSARVSGRAFF
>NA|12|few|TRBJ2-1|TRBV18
TGTGCCAGCTCACCAGGCCTACTTGAGCAGTTCTTC
CASSPGLLEQFF
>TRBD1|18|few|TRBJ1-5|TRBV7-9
TGTGCCAGCAGCTTAGATGCATTGAGGACAGGGGGCCATCAGCCCCAGCATTTT
CASSLDALRTGGHQPQHF
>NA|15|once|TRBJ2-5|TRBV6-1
TGTGCCAGCAAGCGACAGCTAGTACCCCAAGAGACCCAGTACTTC
CASKRQLVPQETQYF
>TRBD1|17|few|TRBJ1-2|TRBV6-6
TGTGCCAGCAGTTACCCCACCGGACAGGGCAGCGGGTATGGCTACACCTTC
CASSYPTGQGSGYGYTF
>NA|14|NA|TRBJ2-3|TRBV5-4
TGTGCCAGCAGCGGCGTGCACGGGCAAGATACGCAGTATTTT
CASSGVHGQDTQYF
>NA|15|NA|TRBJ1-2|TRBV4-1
TGCGCCAGCAGCCCCAAGGGGGTACAAGGACCGGGCTACACCTTC
CASSPKGVQGPGYTF
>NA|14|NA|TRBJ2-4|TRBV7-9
TGTGCCAGCAGCTTACAGGGTACCAAAAACATTCAGTACTTC
CASSLQGTKNIQYF
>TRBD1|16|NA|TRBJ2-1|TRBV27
TGTGCCAGCAGCAGCCAAGTGACAGGGGTCGGCAATGAGCAGTTCTTC
CASSSQVTGVGNEQFF
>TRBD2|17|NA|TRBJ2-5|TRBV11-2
TGTGCCAGCAGCCGGGGACTAGCGGGGGGGCGACAAGAGACCCAGTACTTC
CASSRGLAGGRQETQYF
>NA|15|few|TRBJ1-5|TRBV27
TGTGCCAGCAGTTTAATGGGTTATAGCAATCAGCCCCAGCATTTT
CASSLMGYSNQPQHF
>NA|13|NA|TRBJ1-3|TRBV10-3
TGTGCCATCAGTGGGGACTCTGGAAACACCATATATTTT
CAISGDSGNTIYF
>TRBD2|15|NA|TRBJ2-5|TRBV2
TGTGCCAGCAGTTCCGGGACTAGCGGGTTACAGACCCAGTACTTC
CASSSGTSGLQTQYF
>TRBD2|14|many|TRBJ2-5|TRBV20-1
TGCAGTGCTAGTCAAGCGGGAGGAAAAGAGACCCAGTACTTC
CSASQAGGKETQYF
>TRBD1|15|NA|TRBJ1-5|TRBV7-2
TGTGCCAGCAGCTTCTACAGGGGAAACGGTCAGCCCCAGCATTTT
CASSFYRGNGQPQHF
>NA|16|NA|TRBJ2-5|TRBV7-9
TGTGCCAGCAGCCCCCCCTTGTCGACCACGCGAGAGACCCAGTACTTC
CASSPPLSTTRETQYF
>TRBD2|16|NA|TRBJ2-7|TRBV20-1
TGCAGTGCTAGAGAAGGAGGACTAGCGATCTCCTACGAGCAGTACTTC
CSAREGGLAISYEQYF
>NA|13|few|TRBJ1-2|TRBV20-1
TGCAGTGCTAGCCCAGAAGGGGCAGGGGGCTACACCTTC
CSASPEGAGGYTF
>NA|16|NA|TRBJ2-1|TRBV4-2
TGTGCCAGCAGCCAAGATGGGGCAGGGGGGCACAATGAGCAGTTCTTC
CASSQDGAGGHNEQFF
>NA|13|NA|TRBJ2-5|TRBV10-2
TGCGCCAGCATGAGGGAGGCTCAAGAGACCCAGTACTTC
CASMREAQETQYF
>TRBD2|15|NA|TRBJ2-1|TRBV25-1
TGTGCCGGCAGTAAGACTAGCGGGAGCACCAATGAGCAGTTCTTC
CAGSKTSGSTNEQFF
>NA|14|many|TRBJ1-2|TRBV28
TGTGCCACCACAGATTCCAGGGGTGCCTATGGCTACACCTTC
CATTDSRGAYGYTF
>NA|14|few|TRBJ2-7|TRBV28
TGTGCCAGCAGGGTTAGCGGCGCTCTTTACGAGCAGTACTTC
CASRVSGALYEQYF
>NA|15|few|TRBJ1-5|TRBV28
TGTGCCAGCAGTTTTCTGCGGACTCAGAATCAGCCCCAGCATTTT
CASSFLRTQNQPQHF
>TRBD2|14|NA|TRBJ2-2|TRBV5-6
TGTACCAGCAGCCAAACCGGGACTAGCGGGGAGCTGTTTTTT
CTSSQTGTSGELFF
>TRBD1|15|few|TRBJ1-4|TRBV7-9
TGTGCCAGCAGCGTTAACAGGGGGCTCGATGAAAAACTGTTTTTT
CASSVNRGLDEKLFF
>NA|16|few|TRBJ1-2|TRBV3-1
TGTGCCAGCAGCCAAGACCACCTTCAGTCTAACTATGGCTACACCTTC
CASSQDHLQSNYGYTF
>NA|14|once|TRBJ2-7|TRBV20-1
TGCAGTGCTAGAGATCTGCAGGGGTCCCACGAGCAGTACTTC
CSARDLQGSHEQYF
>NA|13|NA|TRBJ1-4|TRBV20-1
TGCAGTGCTAGTTTCCAGAGTAATGAAAAACTGTTTTTT
CSASFQSNEKLFF
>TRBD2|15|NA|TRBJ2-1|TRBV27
TGTGCCAGCAGTGAGAGACTAGCGGATTTTAATGAGCAGTTCTTC
CASSERLADFNEQFF
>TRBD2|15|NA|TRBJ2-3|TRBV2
TGTGCCAGCACTACCCGGGGGGAAAGCACAGATACGCAGTATTTT
CASTTRGESTDTQYF
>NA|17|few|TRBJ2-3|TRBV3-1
TGTGCCAGCAGCACCTCCAATACGGGGGGCCCCACAGATACGCAGTATTTT
CASSTSNTGGPTDTQYF
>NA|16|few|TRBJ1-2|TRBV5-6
TGTGCCAGCAGCTTTCGGACAACTTCAGCTAACTATGGCTACACCTTC
CASSFRTTSANYGYTF
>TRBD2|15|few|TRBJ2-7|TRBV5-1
TGCGCCAGCAGCTGGCGGCTAGCGGGAGATGACGAGCAGTACTTC
CASSWRLAGDDEQYF